The TCR beta chain under discussion was sequenced for a study of Ad26.COV2.S vaccination and SARS-CoV-2 variants (dated by TCRdb to about 2021). Notes on the research overall: Vaccine-arm donors came from COV1001, a multicentre, randomized, double-blind, placebo-controlled phase I-IIa trial of Ad26.COV2.S in healthy adults. Dosing of Ad26.COV2.S was intramuscular, at either 5x10^10 or 1x10^11 viral particles, delivered as one shot or as two shots spaced 56 days apart. TCRbeta repertoire sequencing was used to assess the specificity and breadth of SARS-CoV-2-reactive T cell receptors after Ad26.COV2.S vaccination. A total of about 30 samples were included in the TCR-sequenced set, comprising 19 Ad26.COV2.S vaccine recipients, 5 placebo recipients and 8 SARS-CoV-2 convalescent individuals. Participants in the trial were split at random into five groups of five each, receiving low-dose or high-dose Ad26.COV2.S once or twice, or else placebo on both occasions. Throughout the experiments and outcome assessment, investigators stayed blinded to trial group allocation. On the study overall, not on this receptor specifically: Compared with placebo recipients, Ad26.COV2.S recipients showed higher spike-specific TCR breadth (P = 0.0014). It was noted by the authors that total T cell responses may have been underestimated by the TCR breadth and depth analyses. After vaccination, spike-specific CD8+ and CD4+ T cell responses were reported to show substantial breadth. Vaccine and placebo recipients had comparable non-spike TCR breadth, which fits with the vaccine containing only spike. The study was not powered for comparison of responses between vaccine doses or regimens.

This clone came up once. Its antigen is currently not known. Base-call qualities are not available, and no considerably larger clone is one nucleotide away. Trimming at the junction amounts to 0 bases on V and 2 bases on J, and the germline ends lie 10 bases apart. From the cysteine through the phenylalanine, the CDR3 covers 15 amino acids. CDR3 DNA is the only sequence kept; it has 45 bases, read in frame from the first base. Sequences LGHNA (CDR1) and YNFKEQ (CDR2) are obtained from the germline V gene. TCRbeta CDR3 regions were sequenced with the immunoSEQ Assay. After extraction, genomic DNA underwent amplification by bias-controlled multiplex PCR, followed by high-throughput sequencing. As for how the authors treated the data: To quantify the absolute abundance of each unique TCRbeta CDR3 region, sequences were collapsed and filtered. T cell fraction was estimated by normalization of TCRbeta template counts to usable DNA, with usable DNA being measured through amplification of reference genes present in all nucleated cells. Repertoire TCRs were annotated as SARS-CoV-2-specific by exact matching of V gene, CDR3 amino acid sequence and J gene to a known reactive TCR set. The reference SARS-CoV-2 TCR set was obtained from MIRA and was filtered for enrichment in COVID-19-positive ImmuneCODE repertoires, whereby public or cross-reactive TCRs were removed. Using the MIRA antigens, annotated TCRs were further analysed by specific ORF or by position within an ORF. Breadth was defined as the number of annotated unique rearrangements divided by the total number of unique productive rearrangements, and depth was defined as the summed frequency of the annotated unique rearrangements. Group comparisons of TCR breadth used two-sided Wilcoxon rank-sum tests. Not all clones reach the TCRdb copy of this immuneACCESS table, which keeps in-frame sequences only. Checked studies attribute under half of the gap to unresolved V genes and leave the rest unexplained. That table furnishes V, J and clone size, whereas the DNA furnished D and trimming. For this sample the table gives 350,000 to 500,000 clones, of which 90% were detected only once. The ten largest clones represent roughly 4% of the sample.

The label giving this sample's treatment or condition can be read as: 19 received Ad26.COV2.S at low or high dose, single or two shots; 5 received placebo; per-sample allocation not given. For vaccine and placebo recipients, the sequenced repertoires came from samples collected on day 63 after the first injection. Cohort 1b enrolled fewer than 30 adults aged 18-55 years at a single site in Boston, USA, between 29 July and 7 August 2020. Ad26.COV2.S was a replication-incompetent adenovirus type 26 vector expressing a prefusion-stabilized SARS-CoV-2 spike protein from the original Wuhan strain. Here the sequenced sample was peripheral blood, taken in a trial of Ad26.COV2.S vaccine versus placebo. This sequence uses TRBV4-2 and TRBJ1-1; TRBD1 could be the D gene, as 5 bases match. This clonotype originated in a person aged 18-60 years who received the Ad26.COV2.S COVID-19 vaccine or a placebo. The DNA sequence follows: TGTGCCAGCAGCCAAGATGACAGACTAAACACTGAAGCTTTCTTT. It encodes CASSQDDRLNTEAFF.